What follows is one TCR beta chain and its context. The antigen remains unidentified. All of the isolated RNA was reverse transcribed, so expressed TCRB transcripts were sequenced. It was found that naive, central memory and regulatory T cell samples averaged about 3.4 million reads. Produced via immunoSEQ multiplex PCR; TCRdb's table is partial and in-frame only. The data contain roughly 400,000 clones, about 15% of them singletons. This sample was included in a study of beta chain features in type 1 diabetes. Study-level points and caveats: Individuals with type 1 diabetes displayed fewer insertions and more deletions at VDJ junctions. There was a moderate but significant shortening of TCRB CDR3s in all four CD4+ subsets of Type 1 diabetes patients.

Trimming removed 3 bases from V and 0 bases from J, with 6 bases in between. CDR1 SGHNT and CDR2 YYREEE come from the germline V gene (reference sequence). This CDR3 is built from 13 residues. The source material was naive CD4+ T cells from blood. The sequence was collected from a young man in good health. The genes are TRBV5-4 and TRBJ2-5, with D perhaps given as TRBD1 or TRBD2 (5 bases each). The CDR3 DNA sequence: TGTGCCAGCAGCTCGGGACACCAAGAGACCCAGTACTTC. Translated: CASSSGHQETQYF.